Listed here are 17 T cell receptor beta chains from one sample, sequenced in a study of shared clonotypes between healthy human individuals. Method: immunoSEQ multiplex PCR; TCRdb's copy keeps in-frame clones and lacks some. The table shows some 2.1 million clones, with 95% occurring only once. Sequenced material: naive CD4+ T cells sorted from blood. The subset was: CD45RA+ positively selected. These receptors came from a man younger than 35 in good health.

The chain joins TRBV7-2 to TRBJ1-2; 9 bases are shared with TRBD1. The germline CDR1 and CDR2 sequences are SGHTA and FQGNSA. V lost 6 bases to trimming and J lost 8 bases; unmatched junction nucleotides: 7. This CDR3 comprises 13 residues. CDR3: CASRKRDREGYTF. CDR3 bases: TGTGCCAGCAGAAAGCGGGACAGGGAGGGCTACACCTTC.

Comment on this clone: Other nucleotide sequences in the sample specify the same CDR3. CDR3 in DNA: TGTGCCAGCAGCTTAGCGGGCCCCACAGATACGCAGTATTTT. It encodes CASSLAGPTDTQYF. The V gene is TRBV7-9, the J gene TRBJ2-3, with unresolved D. Between the trimmed V and J ends, which lost 0 bases and 2 bases, there was a span of 6 bases. The CDR3 sequence is 14 residues long. Germline V gives CDR1 SEHNR, CDR2 FQNEAQ (reference sequence).

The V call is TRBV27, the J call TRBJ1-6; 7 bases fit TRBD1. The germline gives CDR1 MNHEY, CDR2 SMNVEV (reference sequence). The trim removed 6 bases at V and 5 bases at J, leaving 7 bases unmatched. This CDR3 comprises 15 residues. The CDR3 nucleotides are TGTGCCAGCAGCCCCAATGACAGGGATAATTCACCCCTCCACTTT. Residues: CASSPNDRDNSPLHF.

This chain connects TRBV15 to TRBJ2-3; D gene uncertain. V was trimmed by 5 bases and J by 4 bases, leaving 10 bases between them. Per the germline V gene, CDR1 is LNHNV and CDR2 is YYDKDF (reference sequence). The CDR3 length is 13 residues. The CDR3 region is CATSPHVADTQYF. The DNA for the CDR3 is TGTGCCACCAGCCCCCACGTGGCAGATACGCAGTATTTT.

The CDR3 region has the DNA TGTGCCAGCTCACCCGATGGGGGGTGGAACACTGAAGCTTTCTTT. This encodes CASSPDGGWNTEAFF. This sequence joins TRBV18 and TRBJ1-1; D possibly corresponds to TRBD1 (5 bases). The CDR3 extends over 15 amino acids. CDR1 and CDR2 from the germline V gene are KGHSH and LQKENI. V was trimmed by 3 bases and J by 1 base, leaving 12 bases between them.

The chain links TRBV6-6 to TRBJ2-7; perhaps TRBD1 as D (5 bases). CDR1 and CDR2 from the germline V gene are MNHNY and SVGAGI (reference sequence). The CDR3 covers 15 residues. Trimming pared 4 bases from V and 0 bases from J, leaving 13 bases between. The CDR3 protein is CASSSLGHLSYEQYF. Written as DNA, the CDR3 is TGTGCCAGCAGTTCCCTAGGACACCTCTCCTACGAGCAGTACTTC.

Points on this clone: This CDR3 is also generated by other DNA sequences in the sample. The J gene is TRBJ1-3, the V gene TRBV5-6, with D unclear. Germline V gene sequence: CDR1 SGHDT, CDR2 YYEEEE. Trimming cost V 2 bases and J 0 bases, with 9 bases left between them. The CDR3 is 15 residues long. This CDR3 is CASSLGQVSGNTIYF. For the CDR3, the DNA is TGTGCCAGCAGCTTAGGTCAGGTCTCTGGAAACACCATATATTTT.

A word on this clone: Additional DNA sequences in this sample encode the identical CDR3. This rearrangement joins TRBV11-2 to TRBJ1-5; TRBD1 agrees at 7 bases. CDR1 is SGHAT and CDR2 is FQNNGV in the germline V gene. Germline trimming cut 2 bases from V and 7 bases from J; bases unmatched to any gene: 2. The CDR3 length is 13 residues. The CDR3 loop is CASSLTGDQPQHF. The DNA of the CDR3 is TGTGCCAGCAGCTTAACAGGGGACCAGCCCCAGCATTTT. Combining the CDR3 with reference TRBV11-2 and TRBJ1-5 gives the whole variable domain EAGVAQSPRYKIIEKRQSVAFWCNPISGHATLYWYQQILGQGPKLLIQFQNNGVVDDSQLPKDRFSAERLKGVDSTLKIQPAKLEDSAVYLCASSLTGDQPQHFGDGTRLSIL.

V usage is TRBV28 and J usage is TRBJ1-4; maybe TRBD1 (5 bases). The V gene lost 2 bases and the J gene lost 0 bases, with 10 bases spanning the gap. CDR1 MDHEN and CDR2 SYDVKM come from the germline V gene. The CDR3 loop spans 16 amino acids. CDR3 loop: CASSLGGAPTNEKLFF. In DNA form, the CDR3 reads TGTGCCAGCAGTTTAGGTGGGGCCCCAACTAATGAAAAACTGTTTTTT.

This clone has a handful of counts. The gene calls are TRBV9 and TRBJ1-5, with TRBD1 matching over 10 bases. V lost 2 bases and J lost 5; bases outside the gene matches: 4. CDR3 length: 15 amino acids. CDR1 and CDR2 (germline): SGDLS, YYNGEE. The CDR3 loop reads CASSVGDRGDQPQHF. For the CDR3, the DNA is TGTGCCAGCAGCGTCGGGGACAGGGGAGATCAGCCCCAGCATTTT.

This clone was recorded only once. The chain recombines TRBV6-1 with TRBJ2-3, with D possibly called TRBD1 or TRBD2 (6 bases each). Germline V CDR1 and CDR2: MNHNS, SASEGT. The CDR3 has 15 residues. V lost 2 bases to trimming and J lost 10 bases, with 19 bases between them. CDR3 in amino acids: CASSEWGAGPLAQYF. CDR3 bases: TGTGCCAGCAGTGAATGGGGGGCAGGGCCTTTGGCGCAGTATTTT.

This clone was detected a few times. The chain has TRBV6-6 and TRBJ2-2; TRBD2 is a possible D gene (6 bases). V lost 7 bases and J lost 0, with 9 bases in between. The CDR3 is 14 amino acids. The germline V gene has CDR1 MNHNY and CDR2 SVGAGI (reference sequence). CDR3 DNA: TGTGCCAGCAAAGGCGGGGCGAACACCGGGGAGCTGTTTTTT. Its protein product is CASKGGANTGELFF.

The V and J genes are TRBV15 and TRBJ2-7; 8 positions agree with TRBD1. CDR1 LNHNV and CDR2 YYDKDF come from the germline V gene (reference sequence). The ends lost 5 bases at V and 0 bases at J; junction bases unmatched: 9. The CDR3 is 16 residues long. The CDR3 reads CATSARLGQASYEQYF. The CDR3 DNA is TGTGCCACCAGCGCACGATTGGGACAGGCCTCCTACGAGCAGTACTTC.

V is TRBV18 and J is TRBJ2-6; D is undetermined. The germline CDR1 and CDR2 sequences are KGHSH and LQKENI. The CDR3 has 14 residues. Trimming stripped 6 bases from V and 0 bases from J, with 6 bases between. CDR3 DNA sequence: TGTGCCAGCTCTCTCTTCTCTGGGGCCAACGTCCTGACTTTC. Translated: CASSLFSGANVLTF.

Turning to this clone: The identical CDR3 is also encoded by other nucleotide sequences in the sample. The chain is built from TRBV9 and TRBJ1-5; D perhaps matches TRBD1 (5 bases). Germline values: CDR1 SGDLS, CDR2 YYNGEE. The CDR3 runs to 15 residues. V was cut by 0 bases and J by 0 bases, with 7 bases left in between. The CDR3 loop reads CASSVEGNSNQPQHF. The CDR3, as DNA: TGTGCCAGCAGCGTAGAGGGGAATAGCAATCAGCCCCAGCATTTT.

The CDR3 sequence is CASSPQGRGETQYF. The CDR3 DNA reads as TGTGCCAGCAGCCCACAGGGGAGGGGGGAGACCCAGTACTTC. The rearrangement uses TRBV11-2 and TRBJ2-5; either TRBD1 or TRBD2 may fit D (7 bases each). V was shortened by 5 bases and J by 5 bases, with 15 bases between the two germline ends. There are 14 residues in the CDR3. Germline CDR1 is SGHAT and CDR2 is FQNNGV.

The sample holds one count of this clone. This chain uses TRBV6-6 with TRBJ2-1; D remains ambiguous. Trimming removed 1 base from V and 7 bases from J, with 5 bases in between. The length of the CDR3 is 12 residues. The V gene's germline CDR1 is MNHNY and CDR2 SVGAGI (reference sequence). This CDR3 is CASSYWRNEQFF. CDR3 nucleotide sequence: TGTGCCAGCAGTTACTGGCGGAATGAGCAGTTCTTC.